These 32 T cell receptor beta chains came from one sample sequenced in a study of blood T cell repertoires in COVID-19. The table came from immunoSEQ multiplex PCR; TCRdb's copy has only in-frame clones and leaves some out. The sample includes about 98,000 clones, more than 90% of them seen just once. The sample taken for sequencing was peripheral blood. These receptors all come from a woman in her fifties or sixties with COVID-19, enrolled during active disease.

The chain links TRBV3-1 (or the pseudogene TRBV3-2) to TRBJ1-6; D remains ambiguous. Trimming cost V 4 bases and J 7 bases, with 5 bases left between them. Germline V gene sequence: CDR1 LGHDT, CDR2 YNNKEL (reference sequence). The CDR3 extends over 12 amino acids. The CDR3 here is CASSLQNSPLHF. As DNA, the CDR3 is TGTGCCAGCAGCCTCCAGAATTCACCCCTCCACTTT.

CDR3 nucleotide sequence: TGTGCCAGCAGTCTTCAGGGGGCTAGAGCTTTCTTT. As protein: CASSLQGARAFF. The chain recombines TRBV5-6 with TRBJ1-1, with 8 positions matching TRBD1. Looked up from germline, CDR1 is SGHDT and CDR2 is YYEEEE. The CDR3 sequence is 12 residues long. V dropped 5 bases and J dropped 10; count of bases not matched to a gene: 7.

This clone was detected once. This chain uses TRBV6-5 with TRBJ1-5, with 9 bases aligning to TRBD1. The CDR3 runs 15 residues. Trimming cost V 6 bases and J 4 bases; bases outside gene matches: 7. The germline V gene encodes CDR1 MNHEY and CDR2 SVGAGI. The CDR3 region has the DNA TGTGCCAGCAGAGTAGGGACAGGGCGTAATCAGCCCCAGCATTTT. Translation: CASRVGTGRNQPQHF.

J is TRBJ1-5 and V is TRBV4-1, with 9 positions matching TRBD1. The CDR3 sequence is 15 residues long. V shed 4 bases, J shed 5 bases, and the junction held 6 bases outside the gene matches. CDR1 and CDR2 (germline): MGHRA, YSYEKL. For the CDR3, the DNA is TGCGCCAGCAGCCCATGGACAGGGGTGGATCAGCCCCAGCATTTT. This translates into CASSPWTGVDQPQHF.

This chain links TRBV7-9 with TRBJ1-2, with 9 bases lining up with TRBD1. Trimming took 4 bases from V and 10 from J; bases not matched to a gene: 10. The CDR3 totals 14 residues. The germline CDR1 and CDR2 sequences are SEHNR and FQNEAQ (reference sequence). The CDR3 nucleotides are TGTGCCAGCAGCTCGTCCCGGGACAGGGTTGCCTACACCTTC. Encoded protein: CASSSSRDRVAYTF.

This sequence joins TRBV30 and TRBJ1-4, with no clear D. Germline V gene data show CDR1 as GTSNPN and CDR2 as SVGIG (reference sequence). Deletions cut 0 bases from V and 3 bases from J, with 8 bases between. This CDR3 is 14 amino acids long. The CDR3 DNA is TGTGCCTGGAGTGTTCCTCCGGCTAATGAAAAACTGTTTTTT. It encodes CAWSVPPANEKLFF. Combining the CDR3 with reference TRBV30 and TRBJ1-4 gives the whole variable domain SQTIHQWPATLVQPVGSPLSLECTVEGTSNPNLYWYRQAAGRGLQLLFYSVGIGQISSEVPQNLSASRPQDRQFILSSKKLLLSDSGFYLCAWSVPPANEKLFFGSGTQLSVL.

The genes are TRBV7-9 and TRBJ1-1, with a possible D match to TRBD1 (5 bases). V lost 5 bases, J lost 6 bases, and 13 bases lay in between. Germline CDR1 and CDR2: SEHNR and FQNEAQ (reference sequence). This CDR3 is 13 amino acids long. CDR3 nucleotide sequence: TGTGCCAGCAGCCCGGGGGGGATCGCTGAAGCTTTCTTT. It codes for CASSPGGIAEAFF.

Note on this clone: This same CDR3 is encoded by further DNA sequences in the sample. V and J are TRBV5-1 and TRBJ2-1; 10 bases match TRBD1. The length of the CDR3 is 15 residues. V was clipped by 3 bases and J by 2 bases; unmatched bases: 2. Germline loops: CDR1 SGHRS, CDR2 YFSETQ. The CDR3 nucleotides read TGCGCCAGCAGCTCGACAGGGGGCACCTACAATGAGCAGTTCTTC. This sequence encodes CASSSTGGTYNEQFF. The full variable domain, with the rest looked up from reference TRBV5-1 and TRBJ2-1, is KAGVTQTPRYLIKTRGQQVTLSCSPISGHRSVSWYQQTPGQGLQFLFEYFSETQRNKGNFPGRFSGRQFSNSRSEMNVSTLELGDSALYLCASSSTGGTYNEQFFGPGTRLTVL.

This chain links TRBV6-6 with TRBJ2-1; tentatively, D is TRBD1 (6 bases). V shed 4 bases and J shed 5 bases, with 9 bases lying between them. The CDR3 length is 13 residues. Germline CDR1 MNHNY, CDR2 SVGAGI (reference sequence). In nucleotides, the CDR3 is TGTGCCAGCAGTTCCCCAGGGGACAATGAGCAGTTCTTC. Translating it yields CASSSPGDNEQFF.

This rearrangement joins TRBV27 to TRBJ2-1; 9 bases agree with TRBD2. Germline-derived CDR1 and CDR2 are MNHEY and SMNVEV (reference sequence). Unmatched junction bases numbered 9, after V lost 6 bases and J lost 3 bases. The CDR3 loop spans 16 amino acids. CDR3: CASSPTGGGDYNEQFF. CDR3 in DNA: TGTGCCAGCAGCCCCACCGGCGGGGGGGACTACAATGAGCAGTTCTTC.

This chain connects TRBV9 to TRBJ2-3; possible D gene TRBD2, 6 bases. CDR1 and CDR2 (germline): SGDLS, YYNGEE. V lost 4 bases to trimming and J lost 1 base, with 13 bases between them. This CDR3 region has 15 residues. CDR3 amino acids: CASSSPRRGTDTQYF. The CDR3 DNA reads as TGTGCCAGCAGCTCCCCGAGGAGGGGCACAGATACGCAGTATTTT.

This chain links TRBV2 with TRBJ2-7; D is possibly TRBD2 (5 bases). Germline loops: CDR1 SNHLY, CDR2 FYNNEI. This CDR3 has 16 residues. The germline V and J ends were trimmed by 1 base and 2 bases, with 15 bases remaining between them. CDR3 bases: TGTGCCAGCAGTGAAGTTGGAGGAATGAAAACCTACGAGCAGTACTTC. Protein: CASSEVGGMKTYEQYF. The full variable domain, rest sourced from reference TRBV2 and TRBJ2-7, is EPEVTQTPSHQVTQMGQEVILRCVPISNHLYFYWYRQILGQKVEFLVSFYNNEISEKSEIFDDQFSVERPDGSNFTLKIRSTKLEDSAMYFCASSEVGGMKTYEQYFGPGTRLTVT.

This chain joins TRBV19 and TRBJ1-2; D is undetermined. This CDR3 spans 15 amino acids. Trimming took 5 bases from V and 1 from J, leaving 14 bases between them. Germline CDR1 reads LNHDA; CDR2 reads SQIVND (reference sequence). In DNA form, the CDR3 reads TGTGCCAGTAGTCCCACAAGCGGCTATAACTATGGCTACACCTTC. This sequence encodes CASSPTSGYNYGYTF.

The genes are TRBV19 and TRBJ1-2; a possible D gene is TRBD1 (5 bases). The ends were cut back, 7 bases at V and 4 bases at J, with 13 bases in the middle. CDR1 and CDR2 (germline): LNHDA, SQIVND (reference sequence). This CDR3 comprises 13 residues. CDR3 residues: CASTFGGFYGYTF. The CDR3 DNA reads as TGTGCCAGTACCTTCGGGGGTTTCTATGGCTACACCTTC.

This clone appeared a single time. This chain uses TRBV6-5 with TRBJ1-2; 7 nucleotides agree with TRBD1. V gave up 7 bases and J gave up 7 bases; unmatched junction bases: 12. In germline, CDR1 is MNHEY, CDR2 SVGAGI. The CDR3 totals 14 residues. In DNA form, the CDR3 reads TGTGCCAGCACCTCGGGACAGATCCTTTTTGGCTACACCTTC. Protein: CASTSGQILFGYTF.

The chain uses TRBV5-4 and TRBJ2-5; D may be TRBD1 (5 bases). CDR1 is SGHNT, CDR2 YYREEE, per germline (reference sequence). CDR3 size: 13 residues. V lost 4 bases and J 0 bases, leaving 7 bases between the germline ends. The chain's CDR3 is CASSTGNQETQYF. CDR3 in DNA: TGTGCCAGCAGCACAGGTAACCAAGAGACCCAGTACTTC.

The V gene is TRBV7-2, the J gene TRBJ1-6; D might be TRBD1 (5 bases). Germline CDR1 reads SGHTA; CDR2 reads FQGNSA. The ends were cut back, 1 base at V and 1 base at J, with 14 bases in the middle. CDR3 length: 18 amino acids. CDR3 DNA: TGTGCCAGCAGCTTAGTGGCGGGGGGGAGGTCCTATAATTCACCCCTCCACTTT. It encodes CASSLVAGGRSYNSPLHF.

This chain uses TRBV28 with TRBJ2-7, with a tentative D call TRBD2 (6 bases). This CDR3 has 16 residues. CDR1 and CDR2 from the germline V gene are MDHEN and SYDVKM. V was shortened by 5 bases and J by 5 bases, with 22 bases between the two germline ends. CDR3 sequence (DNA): TGTGCCAGCAGTACCATCCTGGGCTGGGGGAGGCACGAGCAGTACGTC. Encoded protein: CASSTILGWGRHEQYV.

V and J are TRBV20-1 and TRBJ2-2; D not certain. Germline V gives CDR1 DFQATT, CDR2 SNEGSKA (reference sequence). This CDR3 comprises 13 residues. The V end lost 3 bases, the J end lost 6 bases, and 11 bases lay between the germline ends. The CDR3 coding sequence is TGCAGTGCTAGTCCCGTCGGGTCCGGGGAGCTGTTTTTT. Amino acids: CSASPVGSGELFF.

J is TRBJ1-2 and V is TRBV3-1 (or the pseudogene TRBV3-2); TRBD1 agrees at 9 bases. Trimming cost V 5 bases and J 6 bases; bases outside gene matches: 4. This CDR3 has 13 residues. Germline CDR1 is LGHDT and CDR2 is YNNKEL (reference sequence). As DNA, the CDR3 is TGTGCCAGCAGCGGAGGGACAGGGAATGGCTACACCTTC. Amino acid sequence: CASSGGTGNGYTF.

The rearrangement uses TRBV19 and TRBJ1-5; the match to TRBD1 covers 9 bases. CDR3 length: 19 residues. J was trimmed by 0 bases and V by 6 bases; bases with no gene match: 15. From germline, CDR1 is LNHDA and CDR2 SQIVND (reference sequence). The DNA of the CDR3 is TGTGCCAGTAGCCTTCTCAGGACAGGGGCTTTTTATAGCAATCAGCCCCAGCATTTT. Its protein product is CASSLLRTGAFYSNQPQHF.

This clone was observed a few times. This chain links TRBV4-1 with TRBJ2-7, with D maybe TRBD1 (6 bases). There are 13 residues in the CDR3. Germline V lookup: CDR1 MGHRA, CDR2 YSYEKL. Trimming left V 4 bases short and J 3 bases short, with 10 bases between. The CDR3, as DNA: TGCGCCAGCAGCCCCCAACAGGGCTACGAGCAGTACTTC. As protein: CASSPQQGYEQYF.

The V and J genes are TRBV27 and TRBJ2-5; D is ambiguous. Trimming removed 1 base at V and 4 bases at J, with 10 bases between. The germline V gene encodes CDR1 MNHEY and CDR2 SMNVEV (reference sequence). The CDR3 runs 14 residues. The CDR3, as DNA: TGTGCCAGCAGTTTATGGGCAGGCGCAGAGACCCAGTACTTC. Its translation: CASSLWAGAETQYF.

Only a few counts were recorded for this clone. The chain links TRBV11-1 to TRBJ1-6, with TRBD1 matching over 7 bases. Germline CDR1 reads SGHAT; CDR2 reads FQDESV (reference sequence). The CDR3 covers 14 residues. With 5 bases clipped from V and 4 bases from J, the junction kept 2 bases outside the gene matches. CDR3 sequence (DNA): TGTGCCAGCAGCCGGGGACAGTATAATTCACCCCTCCACTTT. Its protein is CASSRGQYNSPLHF.

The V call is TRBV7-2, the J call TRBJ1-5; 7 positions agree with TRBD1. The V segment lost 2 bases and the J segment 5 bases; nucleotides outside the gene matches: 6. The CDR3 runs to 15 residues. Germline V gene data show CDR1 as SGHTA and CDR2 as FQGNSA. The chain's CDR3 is CASSLLDRDDQPQHF. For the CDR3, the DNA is TGTGCCAGCAGCTTACTTGACAGGGACGATCAGCCCCAGCATTTT.

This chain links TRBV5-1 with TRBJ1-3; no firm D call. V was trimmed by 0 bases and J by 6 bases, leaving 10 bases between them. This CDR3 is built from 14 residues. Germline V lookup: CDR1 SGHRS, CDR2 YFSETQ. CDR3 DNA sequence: TGCGCCAGCAGCTTGGCGGCGGCACAAAACACCATATATTTT. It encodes CASSLAAAQNTIYF. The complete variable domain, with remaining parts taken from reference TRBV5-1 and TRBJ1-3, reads KAGVTQTPRYLIKTRGQQVTLSCSPISGHRSVSWYQQTPGQGLQFLFEYFSETQRNKGNFPGRFSGRQFSNSRSEMNVSTLELGDSALYLCASSLAAAQNTIYFGEGSWLTVV.

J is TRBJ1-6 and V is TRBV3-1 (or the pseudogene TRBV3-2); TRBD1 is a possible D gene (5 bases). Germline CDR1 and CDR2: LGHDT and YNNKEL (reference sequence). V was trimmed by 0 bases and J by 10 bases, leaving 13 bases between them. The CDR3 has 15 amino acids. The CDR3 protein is CASSQDRQGWSPLHF. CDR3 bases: TGTGCCAGCAGCCAAGATCGGCAGGGCTGGTCACCCCTCCACTTT.

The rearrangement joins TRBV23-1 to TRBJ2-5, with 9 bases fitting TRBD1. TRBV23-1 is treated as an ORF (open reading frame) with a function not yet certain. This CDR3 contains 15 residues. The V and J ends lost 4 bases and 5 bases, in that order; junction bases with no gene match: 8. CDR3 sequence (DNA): TGCGCCAGCAGTCCGGGACAGGGAGTACGGGAGACCCAGTACTTC. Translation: CASSPGQGVRETQYF.

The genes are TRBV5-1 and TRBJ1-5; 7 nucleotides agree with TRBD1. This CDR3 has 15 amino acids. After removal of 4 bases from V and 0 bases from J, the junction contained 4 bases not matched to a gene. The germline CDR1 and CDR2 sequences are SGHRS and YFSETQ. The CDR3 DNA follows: TGCGCCAGCAGCGCGACAGGGTCTAGCAATCAGCCCCAGCATTTT. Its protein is CASSATGSSNQPQHF.

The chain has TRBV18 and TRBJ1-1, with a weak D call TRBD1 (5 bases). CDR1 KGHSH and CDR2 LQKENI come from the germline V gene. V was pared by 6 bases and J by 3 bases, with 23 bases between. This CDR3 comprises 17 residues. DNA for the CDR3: TGTGCCAGCTCTCCTGGCGGGGTCGGGCAAGGGGACACTGAAGCTTTCTTT. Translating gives CASSPGGVGQGDTEAFF.

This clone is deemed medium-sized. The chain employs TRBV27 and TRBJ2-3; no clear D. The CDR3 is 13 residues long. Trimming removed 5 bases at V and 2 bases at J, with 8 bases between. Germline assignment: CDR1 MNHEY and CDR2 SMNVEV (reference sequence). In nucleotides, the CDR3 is TGTGCCAGCAGTCCCTCTCCCACAGATACGCAGTATTTT. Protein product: CASSPSPTDTQYF.

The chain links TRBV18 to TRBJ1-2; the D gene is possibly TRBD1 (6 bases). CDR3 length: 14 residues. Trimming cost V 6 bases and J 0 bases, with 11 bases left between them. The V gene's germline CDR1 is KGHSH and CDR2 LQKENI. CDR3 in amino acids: CASSRTVTNYGYTF. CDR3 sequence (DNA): TGTGCCAGCTCGCGGACAGTTACTAACTATGGCTACACCTTC.